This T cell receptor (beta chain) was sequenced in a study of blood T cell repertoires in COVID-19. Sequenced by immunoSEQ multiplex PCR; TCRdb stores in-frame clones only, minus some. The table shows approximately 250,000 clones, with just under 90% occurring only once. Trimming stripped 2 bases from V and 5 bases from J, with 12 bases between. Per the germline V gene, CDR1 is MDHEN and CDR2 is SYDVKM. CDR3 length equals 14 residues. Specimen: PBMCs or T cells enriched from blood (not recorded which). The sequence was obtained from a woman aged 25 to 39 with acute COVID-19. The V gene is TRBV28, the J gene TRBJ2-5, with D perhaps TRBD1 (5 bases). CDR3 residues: CASSLARAMETQYF. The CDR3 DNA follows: TGTGCCAGCAGTTTAGCCAGGGCTATGGAGACCCAGTACTTC.